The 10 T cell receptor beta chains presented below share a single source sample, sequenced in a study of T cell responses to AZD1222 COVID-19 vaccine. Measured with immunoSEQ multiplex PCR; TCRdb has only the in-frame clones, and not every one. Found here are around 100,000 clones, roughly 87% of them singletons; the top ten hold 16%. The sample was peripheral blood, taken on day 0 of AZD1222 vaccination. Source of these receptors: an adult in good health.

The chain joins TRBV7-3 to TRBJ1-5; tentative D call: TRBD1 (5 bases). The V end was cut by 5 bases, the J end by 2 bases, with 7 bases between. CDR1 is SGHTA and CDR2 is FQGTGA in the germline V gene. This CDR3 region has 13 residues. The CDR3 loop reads CASSPTGNQPQHF. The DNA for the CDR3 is TGTGCCAGCAGCCCGACAGGCAATCAGCCCCAGCATTTT.

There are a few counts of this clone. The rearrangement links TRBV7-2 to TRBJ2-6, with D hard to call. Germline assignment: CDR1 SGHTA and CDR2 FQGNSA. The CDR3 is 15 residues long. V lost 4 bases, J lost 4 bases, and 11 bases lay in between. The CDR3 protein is CASSSWSSGANVLTF. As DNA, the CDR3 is TGTGCCAGCAGCTCCTGGTCCTCCGGGGCCAACGTCCTGACTTTC.

Here the CDR3 reads CATKREMGDTQYF. CDR3 coding DNA: TGTGCCACCAAGCGGGAGATGGGAGATACGCAGTATTTT. The V call is TRBV24-1, the J call TRBJ2-3, with 8 bases matching TRBD2. This CDR3 comprises 13 residues. V shed 8 bases and J 5 bases; nucleotides not matched to a gene: 5. Germline CDR1 is KGHDR and CDR2 is SFDVKD.

As DNA, the CDR3 is TGTGCCAGCAGCCCCCGTTTGAACACTGAAGCTTTCTTT. Translated: CASSPRLNTEAFF. The rearrangement joins TRBV9 to TRBJ1-1; D is ambiguous. CDR1 is SGDLS, CDR2 YYNGEE, per germline. CDR3 size: 13 residues. V was pared by 4 bases and J by 0 bases, with 7 bases between.

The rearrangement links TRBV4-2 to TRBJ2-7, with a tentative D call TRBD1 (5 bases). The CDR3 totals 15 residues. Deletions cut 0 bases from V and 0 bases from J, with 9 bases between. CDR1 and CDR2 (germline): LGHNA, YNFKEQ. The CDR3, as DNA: TGTGCCAGCAGCCAAGAGCGACAGCCCTCCTACGAGCAGTACTTC. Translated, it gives CASSQERQPSYEQYF.

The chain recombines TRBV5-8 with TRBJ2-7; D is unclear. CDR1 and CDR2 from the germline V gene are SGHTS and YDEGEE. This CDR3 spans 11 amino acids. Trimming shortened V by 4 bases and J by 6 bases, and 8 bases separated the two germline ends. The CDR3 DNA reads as TGTGCCAGCAGCAAAGGGCGCGAGCAGTACTTC. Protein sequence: CASSKGREQYF.

CDR3 nucleotides: TGTGCCAGCAGCTTAAGGACTAGCGTCCACAATGAGCAGTTCTTC. Its translation is CASSLRTSVHNEQFF. The rearrangement joins TRBV7-9 to TRBJ2-1, with TRBD2 matching 9 bases. Germline CDR1 is SEHNR and CDR2 is FQNEAQ (reference sequence). The CDR3 length is 15 residues. The J segment lost 5 bases and the V segment lost 2 bases, leaving 4 bases of the junction unmatched. The full variable domain, with the rest looked up from reference TRBV7-9 and TRBJ2-1, is DTGVSQNPRHKITKRGQNVTFRCDPISEHNRLYWYRQTLGQGPEFLTYFQNEAQLEKSRLLSDRFSAERPKGSFSTLEIQRTEQGDSAMYLCASSLRTSVHNEQFFGPGTRLTVL.

CDR3 protein: CASSFGEAYEQYF. In DNA, the CDR3 is TGCGCCAGCAGCTTTGGAGAAGCCTACGAGCAGTACTTC. The chain is built from TRBV5-1 and TRBJ2-7; D gene unclear. V was trimmed by 2 bases and J by 2 bases, leaving 8 bases between them. The V gene's germline CDR1 is SGHRS and CDR2 YFSETQ. The CDR3 runs to 13 residues.

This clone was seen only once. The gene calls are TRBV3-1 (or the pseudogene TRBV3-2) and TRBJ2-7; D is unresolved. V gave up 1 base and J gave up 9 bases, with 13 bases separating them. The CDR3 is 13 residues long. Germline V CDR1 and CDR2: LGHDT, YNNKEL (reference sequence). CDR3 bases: TGTGCCAGCAGCCAAGGCTATCATGGGGTGCAGTACTTC. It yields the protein CASSQGYHGVQYF.

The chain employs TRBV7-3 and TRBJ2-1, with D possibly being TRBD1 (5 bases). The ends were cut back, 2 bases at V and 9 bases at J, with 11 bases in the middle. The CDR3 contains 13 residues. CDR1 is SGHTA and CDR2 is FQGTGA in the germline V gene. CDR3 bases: TGTGCCAGCAGCTTATTAGTCCAGGGTGAGCAGTTCTTC. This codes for CASSLLVQGEQFF.